This paragraph reports one T cell receptor beta chain. The antigen is undetermined. This entry is derived from a study of T and B cells in COVID-19 patients. Whole-study results and caveats: Exclusive to the recovered cohort were some 2,300 TCR clusters, about 29 of them with low generation probability.

The CDR3 totals 13 residues. The germline V gene has CDR1 SGHDN and CDR2 FVKESK. V lost 4 bases and J 7 bases, leaving 14 bases between the germline ends. TRB rearrangements were amplified by multiplex PCR with BIOMED2 TRB-A/B primers. TCRdb reprocessed the multiplex PCR reads with MiXCR, giving one entry per CDR3 protein. The sample consists of about 3,900 distinct CDR3 sequences, around 27% of them appearing once. Blood genomic DNA input for TRB amplification was about 240-550 ng. The specimen was blood. V is TRBV14 and J is TRBJ2-7; no firm D call. The source is a human donor with active COVID-19. DNA for the CDR3: TGTGCCAGCAGCCGTTGGAATGTAGGAGAGCAGTACTTC. It is translated as CASSRWNVGEQYF.